This T cell receptor (beta chain) emerged from a study of CD8 T cells in ankylosing spondylitis. General study points: Earlier literature documents some of the motif variants in reactive arthritis synovial fluid and blood. Blood of patients with ankylosing spondylitis appeared to be characterized by a TCR beta motif of several highly homologous variants. Clones linked to disease, bearing a CD8+ phenotype, were relatively rare in peripheral blood. Significantly higher representation of disease-linked clones was reported for matched ankylosing spondylitis synovial fluid.

About this clonotype itself: No antigen is known for it.

Quantitative 5'-RACE was performed with molecular barcodes, and it yielded the TCR beta libraries. MiXCR, run by TCRdb on the 5' RACE reads, gives a single entry per CDR3 protein. The sample holds about 390,000 distinct CDR3 sequences, 20% to 25% seen once. CDR1 is SEHNR and CDR2 is FQNEAQ in the germline V gene (reference sequence). The CDR3 spans 15 residues. V was pared by 5 bases and J by 10 bases, with 23 bases between. The genes are TRBV7-9 and TRBJ1-1, with D possibly being TRBD1 (6 bases). This receptor was identified in a male donor with ankylosing spondylitis. Sequencing was done on a sample of blood, either unsorted or a sorted T cell fraction (not recorded which). The CDR3 bases are TGTGCCAGCAGCGCGCTTGGGGGGCCAATTCCTCTAGCTTTCTTT. This gives the protein CASSALGGPIPLAFF.